Sequencing of this T cell receptor (beta chain) was carried out in a study of T cells in Graves' hyperthyroidism and ophthalmopathy. Whole-study findings and limits: The majority of expanded thyroid clonotypes above 0.001 also appeared in blood.

The CDR3 covers 13 residues. The ends lost 6 bases at V and 4 bases at J; junction bases unmatched: 6. Germline V gene data show CDR1 as MDHEN and CDR2 as SYDVKM. This clonotype was seen ten or more times. Antigen: not known. TCR beta CDR3 regions were amplified from RNA. HTBI primers were used for first-round RT-PCR of the TCR CDR3. MiXCR, applied by TCRdb to the multiplex PCR reads, yields one record per CDR3 protein. Found here are roughly 300,000 distinct CDR3 sequences, less than 30% of them singletons; the top ten hold about 25%. Source material: blood. The chain has TRBV28 and TRBJ2-7; the match to TRBD1 covers 7 bases. The sequence was obtained from a man aged 40-55 years with Graves' hyperthyroidism that later progressed to Graves' ophthalmopathy. In DNA form, the CDR3 reads TGTGCCAGCAGACAGGGGACAACTTACGAGCAGTACTTC. Translated, it gives CASRQGTTYEQYF.